These 23 T cell receptor beta chains were all obtained from the same sample, sequenced in a study of cytomegalovirus exposure and HLA in healthy donors. Libraries were prepared by immunoSEQ multiplex PCR; TCRdb keeps only in-frame clonotypes and omits some of them. The top ten hold around 6% of the sample, which has under 200,000 clones, approximately 87% seen once. The sequenced sample was PBMCs. These receptors originate from a woman between 25 and 40 years old in good health and CMV-seronegative.

The table lists this clone with a count of one. This sequence joins TRBV5-1 and TRBJ2-3; D is unclear. Germline V gives CDR1 SGHRS, CDR2 YFSETQ. The CDR3 sequence is 16 residues long. Trimming took off 4 bases at V and 0 bases at J, with 15 bases between the two ends. CDR3 region: CASSRDADSSTDTQYF. The CDR3 bases are TGCGCCAGCAGCCGCGATGCAGATTCTAGCACAGATACGCAGTATTTT.

J is TRBJ2-3 and V is TRBV2; the match to TRBD2 covers 10 bases. This CDR3 is 15 amino acids long. V lost 6 bases, J lost 6 bases, and 9 bases stayed unmatched. Germline assignment: CDR1 SNHLY and CDR2 FYNNEI. The CDR3 is CASSPSGRAQDTQYF. CDR3 in DNA: TGTGCCAGCAGCCCCAGCGGGAGGGCCCAGGATACGCAGTATTTT.

This chain links TRBV5-1 with TRBJ1-1; TRBD1 matches at 10 bases. The junction had 7 bases not matched to a gene; V was cut back by 4 bases and J by 4 bases. This CDR3 is 15 amino acids long. Germline loops: CDR1 SGHRS, CDR2 YFSETQ. The CDR3 region is CASSPGQGSSTEAFF. CDR3 coding DNA: TGCGCCAGCAGCCCGGGACAGGGGTCGAGCACTGAAGCTTTCTTT.

This clone was picked up a small number of times. The chain joins TRBV27 to TRBJ1-2; TRBD1 might be the D (5 bases). The CDR3 runs to 14 residues. Germline-derived CDR1 and CDR2 are MNHEY and SMNVEV (reference sequence). V lost 5 bases, J lost 4 bases, and 14 bases lay in between. The CDR3 here is CASSPGRGGYGYTF. CDR3 DNA: TGTGCCAGCAGTCCAGGTCGGGGGGGCTATGGCTACACCTTC.

V and J are TRBV6-4 and TRBJ1-1, with unresolved D. Germline CDR1 reads MRHNA; CDR2 reads SNTAGT. The CDR3 has 13 amino acids. The V gene lost 5 bases and the J gene lost 0 bases, with 7 bases spanning the gap. CDR3 DNA sequence: TGTGCCAGCAGTAATCGACTGAACACTGAAGCTTTCTTT. Protein sequence: CASSNRLNTEAFF.

The rearrangement joins TRBV27 to TRBJ1-4, with a possible D match to TRBD1 (6 bases). Germline CDR1 MNHEY, CDR2 SMNVEV (reference sequence). The V and J ends lost 2 bases and 7 bases respectively, with 11 bases between them. This CDR3 contains 14 residues. As DNA, the CDR3 is TGTGCCAGCAGTTTAGCACAGGGCCGTGAAAAACTGTTTTTT. Translation: CASSLAQGREKLFF.

This clone was detected once. This sequence joins TRBV9 and TRBJ2-7, with D possibly being TRBD1 (6 bases). V lost 3 bases and J lost 5, with 15 bases in between. Germline assignment: CDR1 SGDLS and CDR2 YYNGEE. The CDR3 consists of 14 residues. The CDR3 nucleotides are TGTGCCAGCAGCGGGGGGCCCCACTGGGACGAGCAGTACTTC. Protein sequence: CASSGGPHWDEQYF.

The chain couples TRBV27 to TRBJ1-4; perhaps TRBD1 as D (6 bases). CDR1 is MNHEY and CDR2 is SMNVEV in the germline V gene (reference sequence). This CDR3 contains 14 residues. V was shortened by 8 bases and J by 5 bases, with 15 bases between the two germline ends. The CDR3 sequence: CASQNQGLNEKLFF. As DNA, the CDR3 is TGTGCCAGCCAAAACCAGGGGCTGAATGAAAAACTGTTTTTT.

This clone occurred many times. The CDR3 coding sequence is TGTGCCAGCAGTCCTTTCTCCGGGACAGTCTCCTACGAGCAGTACTTC. Translated, it gives CASSPFSGTVSYEQYF. This chain connects TRBV2 to TRBJ2-7; 7 bases agree with TRBD1. The CDR3 runs 16 residues. V lost 5 bases and J lost 0; bases outside the gene matches: 10. The V gene's germline CDR1 is SNHLY and CDR2 FYNNEI.

The chain combines TRBV7-9 with TRBJ2-1, with unresolved D. The CDR3 length is 12 residues. The germline V and J ends were trimmed by 6 bases and 10 bases, with 13 bases remaining between them. Germline loops: CDR1 SEHNR, CDR2 FQNEAQ (reference sequence). The CDR3 DNA sequence: TGTGCCAGCAGTCAAGACCTCTACGAGCAGTTCTTC. It encodes CASSQDLYEQFF.

The CDR3 bases are TGCGCCAGCAGTGAGTGGGGACTAGCGGGTACCGGGGAGCTGTTTTTT. Protein sequence: CASSEWGLAGTGELFF. The chain combines TRBV10-2 with TRBJ2-2, with 12 bases lining up with TRBD2. Germline V lookup: CDR1 WSHSY, CDR2 SAAADI. The CDR3 contains 16 residues. With 1 base clipped from V and 5 bases from J, the junction kept 2 bases outside the gene matches.

The chain is built from TRBV6-6 and TRBJ2-1; D is uncertain. The CDR3 consists of 12 residues. The germline gives CDR1 MNHNY, CDR2 SVGAGI (reference sequence). V shed 6 bases and J shed 14 bases, with 17 bases lying between them. CDR3 region: CASSYSSPPEFF. The CDR3 coding sequence is TGTGCCAGCAGCTACAGCTCCCCGCCGGAGTTCTTC.

The chain recombines TRBV4-3 with TRBJ2-1; 11 bases are shared with TRBD2. Per germline, CDR1 LGHNA and CDR2 YSLEER. After removal of 3 bases from V and 4 bases from J, the junction contained 5 bases not matched to a gene. This CDR3 comprises 16 residues. DNA for the CDR3: TGCGCCAGCAGCCATTTTAGCGGGAGGGGGTACAATGAGCAGTTCTTC. Translation gives CASSHFSGRGYNEQFF.

The chain links TRBV6-1 to TRBJ2-7; D is perhaps TRBD1 (5 bases). The CDR3 has 13 amino acids. Germline-derived CDR1 and CDR2 are MNHNS and SASEGT. With 6 bases removed from V and 3 bases from J, the gap between germline ends came to 12 bases. In DNA, the CDR3 is TGTGCCAGCAGCCGACAGTTTAACTACGAGCAGTACTTC. Residues: CASSRQFNYEQYF.

This sequence joins TRBV30 and TRBJ2-1; no definite D call. Per the germline V gene, CDR1 is GTSNPN and CDR2 is SVGIG (reference sequence). V was trimmed by 2 bases and J by 7 bases, leaving 6 bases between them. The CDR3 spans 11 residues. In DNA form, the CDR3 reads TGTGCCTGGAGTATAGCAAATGAGCAGTTCTTC. This gives the protein CAWSIANEQFF.

This chain uses TRBV7-9 with TRBJ2-1, with 7 bases aligning to TRBD1. This CDR3 comprises 13 residues. V gave up 5 bases and J gave up 6 bases; unmatched junction bases: 4. Germline CDR1 reads SEHNR; CDR2 reads FQNEAQ (reference sequence). The CDR3 spells CASSDNRGNEQFF. The CDR3 DNA sequence: TGTGCCAGCAGCGACAACAGGGGCAATGAGCAGTTCTTC.

This clone was seen just once. The chain employs TRBV29-1 and TRBJ1-2, with a tentative D call TRBD1 (5 bases). Germline loops: CDR1 SQVTM, CDR2 ANQGSEA. The length of the CDR3 is 14 residues. In nucleotides, the CDR3 is TGCAACGTGAAGGGTGCCGGGGGGATCGATGGCTACACCTTC. Protein product: CNVKGAGGIDGYTF.

The V gene is TRBV5-1, the J gene TRBJ2-5, with 10 bases that match TRBD1. Unmatched junction bases numbered 12, after V lost 3 bases and J lost 7 bases. There are 16 residues in the CDR3. Germline V lookup: CDR1 SGHRS, CDR2 YFSETQ. The CDR3 here is CASSSYRDRGFGTQYF. CDR3 coding DNA: TGCGCCAGCAGCTCCTACCGGGACAGGGGTTTTGGGACCCAGTACTTC.

V and J are TRBV15 and TRBJ2-7, with TRBD2 as a possible D gene (5 bases). Germline-derived CDR1 and CDR2 are LNHNV and YYDKDF (reference sequence). V lost 8 bases to trimming and J lost 4 bases, with 15 bases between them. The length of the CDR3 is 13 residues. The CDR3 loop is CATASLVGYEQYF. The CDR3 bases are TGTGCCACCGCCTCACTAGTAGGATACGAGCAGTACTTC.

CDR3 region: CASSWEGSRTYNEQFF. The CDR3 coding sequence is TGTGCCAGCAGCTGGGAGGGCAGTAGGACCTACAATGAGCAGTTCTTC. The gene calls are TRBV27 and TRBJ2-1, with 7 positions matching TRBD2. In germline, CDR1 is MNHEY, CDR2 SMNVEV (reference sequence). The CDR3 loop spans 16 amino acids. Germline trimming cut 6 bases from V and 2 bases from J; bases unmatched to any gene: 10.

This clone has ten or more counts. Other DNA sequences from this sample encode an identical CDR3 as well. This chain connects TRBV5-4 to TRBJ2-1, with D possibly TRBD2 on 5 matching bases. The V gene's germline CDR1 is SGHNT and CDR2 YYREEE (reference sequence). V was shortened by 0 bases and J by 10 bases, with 11 bases between the two germline ends. This CDR3 spans 13 amino acids. CDR3 sequence reads: CASSLVLASEQFF. CDR3 nucleotide sequence: TGTGCCAGCAGCTTGGTTCTAGCATCCGAGCAGTTCTTC.

The rearrangement uses TRBV18 and TRBJ1-1; D is perhaps TRBD1 (6 bases). From germline, CDR1 is KGHSH and CDR2 LQKENI. V was shortened by 4 bases and J by 8 bases, with 8 bases between the two germline ends. The CDR3 has 11 amino acids. The CDR3 reads CASSLGQEAFF. The CDR3 DNA sequence: TGTGCCAGCTCACTCGGACAGGAAGCTTTCTTT.

This clone was detected only once. V gene TRBV6-5 combines with J gene TRBJ2-7; D unresolved. The CDR3 spans 16 residues. The germline V and J ends were trimmed by 2 bases and 0 bases, with 14 bases remaining between them. Germline values: CDR1 MNHEY, CDR2 SVGAGI. The CDR3 DNA sequence: TGTGCCAGCAGTTACCTGCGAGAGCCCAGCTCCTACGAGCAGTACTTC. Encoded protein: CASSYLREPSSYEQYF.